One and the same sample provided the 32 T cell receptor beta chains below, sequenced in a study of T-cell memory formation after mild COVID-19. Using its own MiXCR run on the 5' RACE reads, TCRdb lists one record per CDR3 protein. Of about 45,000 distinct CDR3 sequences listed, 8% to 10% are singletons. Input material: PBMCs or a T cell subset sorted from them (not recorded which). The receptors shown here come from an adult woman who had mild COVID-19 (a few samples of this study predate the infection). Cell type and time point are not known.

The chain recombines TRBV10-3 with TRBJ1-3; D may be TRBD1 (5 bases). The length of the CDR3 is 18 residues. Looked up from germline, CDR1 is ENHRY and CDR2 is SYGVKD. The V end lost 0 bases, the J end lost 2 bases, and 17 bases lay between the germline ends. CDR3: CAISESIGTPRTGNTIYF. The DNA of the CDR3 is TGTGCCATCAGTGAGTCGATAGGGACGCCGAGGACTGGAAACACCATATATTTT.

The chain uses TRBV3-1 and TRBJ2-1, with 10 positions matching TRBD2. With 2 bases clipped from V and 7 bases from J, the junction kept 5 bases outside the gene matches. This CDR3 is 15 amino acids long. CDR1 and CDR2 (germline): LGHDT, YNNKEL (reference sequence). For the CDR3, the DNA is TGTGCCAGCAGCCAAAGCGGGGGGGCCAGGAATGAGCAGTTCTTC. Translation gives CASSQSGGARNEQFF.

This clonotype was seen many times. V is TRBV27 and J is TRBJ2-7, with D maybe TRBD2 (6 bases). This CDR3 region has 16 residues. CDR1 is MNHEY, CDR2 SMNVEV, per germline (reference sequence). With 1 base removed from V and 5 bases from J, the gap between germline ends came to 18 bases. The DNA of the CDR3 is TGTGCCAGCAGTTTATTATCAAGTCTGGGGGGAGACGAGCAGTACTTC. As protein: CASSLLSSLGGDEQYF.

This clonotype occurred many times. V gene TRBV25-1 combines with J gene TRBJ1-5, with D uncertain. Germline CDR1 and CDR2: MGHDK and SYGVNS. The CDR3 spans 14 residues. Trimming removed 6 bases at V and 3 bases at J, with 12 bases between. The CDR3 here is CASSLTKDNQPQHF. The CDR3 DNA is TGTGCCAGCAGCCTGACGAAGGACAATCAGCCCCAGCATTTT.

This clonotype was counted a few times. The chain combines TRBV5-1 with TRBJ2-1; possibly TRBD2 for D (6 bases). Germline V gives CDR1 SGHRS, CDR2 YFSETQ. The CDR3 loop spans 15 amino acids. Deletions cut 3 bases from V and 9 bases from J, with 19 bases between. CDR3 sequence (DNA): TGCGCCAGCAGCTCCGGGACTTTCACGGTGGGTGAGCAGTTCTTC. Its protein is CASSSGTFTVGEQFF.

The chain has TRBV5-1 and TRBJ1-4; D is unclear. V was cut by 1 base and J by 6 bases, with 7 bases left in between. The CDR3 spans 13 residues. Germline V lookup: CDR1 SGHRS, CDR2 YFSETQ. The CDR3 DNA follows: TGCGCCAGCAGCTTGACAGTCGATGAAAAACTGTTTTTT. Translated: CASSLTVDEKLFF.

With respect to this clonotype: Given a much more abundant clone one base away, this may be a read error. The chain links TRBV20-1 to TRBJ2-7; the match to TRBD2 covers 7 bases. Germline assignment: CDR1 DFQATT and CDR2 SNEGSKA (reference sequence). The CDR3 has 13 amino acids. The CDR3 here is CSAPLAGEYEQCF. CDR3 DNA sequence: TGCAGTGCTCCTCTCGCGGGAGAGTACGAGCAGTGCTTC.

This clonotype was seen ten or more times. J is TRBJ2-5 and V is TRBV9, with 10 bases that match TRBD2. The CDR3 is made up of 15 amino acids. The junction had 5 bases not matched to a gene; V was cut back by 2 bases and J by 4 bases. Germline-derived CDR1 and CDR2 are SGDLS and YYNGEE. This CDR3 is CASSVSGGALETQYF. The CDR3 coding sequence is TGTGCCAGCAGCGTCAGCGGGGGGGCGTTAGAGACCCAGTACTTC.

This clonotype was recorded many times. This sequence joins TRBV5-1 and TRBJ2-4; D gene unclear. Germline loops: CDR1 SGHRS, CDR2 YFSETQ. CDR3 length equals 15 residues. Between the trimmed V and J ends, which lost 2 bases and 0 bases, there was a span of 9 bases. In nucleotides, the CDR3 is TGCGCCAGCAGCTTAGGCCGGATAGCCAAAAACATTCAGTACTTC. The encoded protein is CASSLGRIAKNIQYF.

This clonotype was counted many times. The chain has TRBV18 and TRBJ2-1; perhaps D is TRBD1 or TRBD2 (5 bases each). This CDR3 is built from 15 residues. In germline, CDR1 is KGHSH, CDR2 LQKENI. The V gene lost 6 bases and the J gene lost 1 base, with 13 bases spanning the gap. For the CDR3, the DNA is TGTGCCAGCTCGCACCTTGGGGGATCCTACAATGAGCAGTTCTTC. Translating gives CASSHLGGSYNEQFF.

In this sample, this clonotype turned up a few times. V and J are TRBV10-3 and TRBJ1-2, with no clear D. Germline loops: CDR1 ENHRY, CDR2 SYGVKD. The CDR3 totals 12 residues. V was pared by 2 bases and J by 6 bases, with 7 bases between. The CDR3 DNA sequence: TGTGCCATCAGTGAGGTTAAACATGGCTACACCTTC. Encoded protein: CAISEVKHGYTF.

The rearrangement uses TRBV18 and TRBJ1-1; no reliable D call. In germline, CDR1 is KGHSH, CDR2 LQKENI. V was trimmed by 0 bases and J by 10 bases, leaving 9 bases between them. The length of the CDR3 is 12 residues. The CDR3 DNA sequence: TGTGCCAGCTCACCACCGTTTGCCGCAGCTTTCTTT. Protein product: CASSPPFAAAFF.

The sample holds many counts of this clonotype. The gene calls are TRBV5-6 and TRBJ2-4; the D gene is possibly TRBD1 (5 bases). Deletions cut 7 bases from V and 0 bases from J, with 8 bases between. From germline, CDR1 is SGHDT and CDR2 YYEEEE. This CDR3 has 13 residues. CDR3 in DNA: TGTGCCAGCGGACAACTAGCCAAAAACATTCAGTACTTC. It yields the protein CASGQLAKNIQYF.

The V and J genes are TRBV11-2 and TRBJ2-5; D possibly corresponds to TRBD2 (6 bases). The CDR3 loop spans 14 amino acids. The V end lost 5 bases, the J end lost 2 bases, and 12 bases lay between the germline ends. Germline V gives CDR1 SGHAT, CDR2 FQNNGV. CDR3 DNA: TGTGCCAGCAGCCCTCCCGGGACTCAAGAGACCCAGTACTTC. It codes for CASSPPGTQETQYF.

The table lists this clonotype with a count of one. The rearrangement joins TRBV7-2 to TRBJ1-5; 7 nucleotides align to TRBD1. The CDR3 extends over 14 amino acids. V shed 5 bases and J 3 bases; nucleotides not matched to a gene: 4. CDR1 is SGHTA and CDR2 is FQGNSA in the germline V gene. DNA of the CDR3: TGTGCCAGCAGCGTTGGACAGGCCAATCAGCCCCAGCATTTT. As protein: CASSVGQANQPQHF.

V and J are TRBV4-1 and TRBJ2-5; 9 positions agree with TRBD2. Trimming at V came to 4 bases and at J to 1 base, leaving 1 base not matched to a gene. The CDR3 consists of 14 residues. CDR1 and CDR2 from the germline V gene are MGHRA and YSYEKL. The CDR3 region has the DNA TGCGCCAGCAGCCGACTAGCGGTCCAAGAGACCCAGTACTTC. It encodes CASSRLAVQETQYF.

This chain connects TRBV20-1 to TRBJ2-7; TRBD1 aligns across 7 bases. The germline V gene has CDR1 DFQATT and CDR2 SNEGSKA (reference sequence). CDR3 length equals 14 residues. The V and J ends lost 0 bases and 3 bases, in that order; junction bases with no gene match: 5. CDR3 protein: CSARDPGGHYEQYF. The CDR3 nucleotides are TGCAGTGCTAGAGATCCAGGGGGACACTACGAGCAGTACTTC.

The chain has TRBV12-3 or TRBV12-4 and TRBJ1-1, with 12 bases fitting TRBD1. CDR3 length: 15 residues. The ends lost 6 bases at V and 1 base at J; junction bases unmatched: 3. Written as DNA, the CDR3 is TGTGCCAGCAGCGGGACAGGGGGCCGGAACACTGAAGCTTTCTTT. Translating gives CASSGTGGRNTEAFF.

This clonotype was seen a few times. V is TRBV2 and J is TRBJ2-7, with D tentatively TRBD1 or TRBD2 (5 bases each). The CDR3 is 17 amino acids. V was trimmed by 4 bases and J by 3 bases, leaving 22 bases between them. Looked up from germline, CDR1 is SNHLY and CDR2 is FYNNEI. The DNA for the CDR3 is TGTGCCAGCAGTGGGCCCCGGGGACCGACTCTTATCTACGAGCAGTACTTC. It translates to CASSGPRGPTLIYEQYF.

This clonotype occurred a few times. This chain links TRBV12-3 or TRBV12-4 with TRBJ2-7; D unresolved. The CDR3 length is 13 residues. V lost 5 bases and J lost 4, with 12 bases in between. The CDR3 DNA reads as TGTGCCAGCAGTCTGTGGAGCGCTTACGAGCAGTACTTC. Translated: CASSLWSAYEQYF.

There are a few counts of this clonotype. V gene TRBV6-1 combines with J gene TRBJ1-1, with 8 nucleotides matching TRBD1. Per germline, CDR1 MNHNS and CDR2 SASEGT. The CDR3 consists of 15 residues. V trimming: 6 bases; J trimming: 4 bases; junction bases outside the gene matches: 10. The CDR3 here is CASSLINGQGTEAFF. The CDR3 nucleotides read TGTGCCAGCAGCTTAATTAACGGACAGGGCACTGAAGCTTTCTTT.

CDR3 nucleotides: TGTGCCAGCAGCTTTAGGGGGCGCAGAGTGGTGGACACTGAAGCTTTCTTT. Protein product: CASSFRGRRVVDTEAFF. The rearrangement links TRBV5-6 to TRBJ1-1; 7 bases fit TRBD1. Germline CDR1 SGHDT, CDR2 YYEEEE. CDR3 length equals 17 residues. V was clipped by 2 bases and J by 3 bases; unmatched bases: 13.

Many counts were recorded for this clonotype. This chain joins TRBV12-5 and TRBJ2-3; D is perhaps TRBD1 or TRBD2 (5 bases each). V was shortened by 1 base and J by 9 bases, with 5 bases between the two germline ends. From germline, CDR1 is LGHNT and CDR2 FRNRAP. The CDR3 extends over 11 amino acids. CDR3 nucleotide sequence: TGTGCTAGTGGTTTGGGGGGGACGCAGTATTTT. It encodes CASGLGGTQYF. The full variable domain, completed using reference TRBV12-5 and TRBJ2-3, is DARVTQTPRHKVTEMGQEVTMRCQPILGHNTVFWYRQTMMQGLELLAYFRNRAPLDDSGMPKDRFSAEMPDATLATLKIQPSEPRDSAVYFCASGLGGTQYFGPGTRLTVL.

This clonotype was seen only a few times. The rearrangement uses TRBV20-1 and TRBJ2-7; 7 bases are a match to TRBD2. With 3 bases clipped from V and 2 bases from J, the junction kept 4 bases outside the gene matches. The CDR3 is made up of 13 amino acids. CDR1 and CDR2 (germline): DFQATT, SNEGSKA (reference sequence). CDR3 amino acids: CSARRAGAYEQYF. The CDR3 DNA reads as TGCAGTGCTAGGAGGGCGGGGGCCTACGAGCAGTACTTC.

This clonotype turned up a few times. The chain carries TRBV20-1 and TRBJ1-5; 8 bases fit TRBD1. The trim removed 3 bases at V and 4 bases at J, leaving 5 bases unmatched. CDR1 is DFQATT and CDR2 is SNEGSKA in the germline V gene (reference sequence). CDR3 length equals 14 residues. Here the CDR3 reads CSARADRANQPQHF. The CDR3 DNA is TGCAGTGCTAGGGCGGACAGGGCAAATCAGCCCCAGCATTTT.

This clonotype showed up many times. The chain has TRBV24-1 and TRBJ2-5; tentative D call: TRBD2 (6 bases). This CDR3 is 16 amino acids long. Germline loops: CDR1 KGHDR, CDR2 SFDVKD. Between the trimmed V and J ends, which lost 0 bases and 5 bases, there was a span of 15 bases. The CDR3 sequence: CATSDLQFGGLETQYF. In nucleotides, the CDR3 is TGTGCCACCAGTGATTTGCAGTTCGGGGGTCTTGAGACCCAGTACTTC.

This clonotype was counted a few times. The J gene is TRBJ1-2, the V gene TRBV11-2; TRBD1 is a possible D gene (6 bases). Trimming took 5 bases from V and 1 from J, leaving 20 bases between them. Germline V lookup: CDR1 SGHAT, CDR2 FQNNGV. The CDR3 consists of 17 residues. The CDR3 bases are TGTGCCAGCAGCACCGGGCTGGGGGGGCCCCTTAACTATGGCTACACCTTC. Translation gives CASSTGLGGPLNYGYTF.

This chain uses TRBV10-2 with TRBJ2-1, with 7 bases matching TRBD2. The CDR3 totals 14 residues. The J segment lost 5 bases and the V segment lost 4 bases, leaving 5 bases of the junction unmatched. Germline CDR1 WSHSY, CDR2 SAAADI. CDR3 sequence reads: CASSVGGGNNEQFF. CDR3 bases: TGCGCCAGCAGTGTGGGCGGGGGAAACAATGAGCAGTTCTTC.

The J gene is TRBJ2-6, the V gene TRBV19, with D hard to call. Germline CDR1 reads LNHDA; CDR2 reads SQIVND (reference sequence). The ends were cut back, 1 base at V and 0 bases at J, with 7 bases in the middle. CDR3 length: 16 residues. The CDR3 bases are TGTGCCAGTAGTATAGGGGTTCACTCTGGGGCCAACGTCCTGACTTTC. This gives the protein CASSIGVHSGANVLTF.

The table lists this clonotype with many counts. The rearrangement links TRBV12-3 or TRBV12-4 to TRBJ2-7; 13 nucleotides line up with TRBD2. V shed 6 bases, J shed 6 bases, and the junction held 5 bases outside the gene matches. This CDR3 has 14 residues. CDR3 sequence reads: CASSPTSGRAEQYF. The CDR3 region has the DNA TGTGCCAGCAGCCCAACTAGCGGGAGGGCCGAGCAGTACTTC.

A few counts support this clonotype. V and J are TRBV4-1 and TRBJ1-1, with a tentative D call TRBD1 (5 bases). The V gene lost 3 bases and the J gene lost 1 base, with 15 bases spanning the gap. There are 16 residues in the CDR3. Per the germline V gene, CDR1 is MGHRA and CDR2 is YSYEKL. CDR3 sequence reads: CASSHPGGPRNTEAFF. For the CDR3, the DNA is TGCGCCAGCAGCCACCCCGGGGGTCCCAGGAACACTGAAGCTTTCTTT.

Only a few counts were recorded for this clonotype. This sequence joins TRBV6-4 and TRBJ2-3; the D gene could be TRBD1 or TRBD2 (5 bases each). Germline loops: CDR1 MRHNA, CDR2 SNTAGT. This CDR3 has 14 amino acids. Trimming took off 0 bases at V and 7 bases at J, with 11 bases between the two ends. The CDR3: CASSDSRDLNTQYF. CDR3 DNA sequence: TGTGCCAGCAGTGACTCCCGGGACCTTAATACGCAGTATTTT.